Presented here are 6 T cell receptor beta chains from one specimen sequenced in a study of blood T cell repertoires in COVID-19. TCRdb's table, derived via immunoSEQ multiplex PCR, lists solely in-frame clones and lacks some. This sample has under 250,000 clones, with around 91% found just once. Sample: PBMCs or T cells enriched from blood (not recorded which). Receptors were obtained from a woman aged 18-35 years in a cohort exposed to, infected with or recovered from COVID-19 (not recorded which).

The chain joins TRBV9 to TRBJ1-3; 12 nucleotides match TRBD1. With V trimmed by 4 bases and J by 0 bases, 8 bases remained unmatched. This CDR3 has 18 residues. CDR1 is SGDLS, CDR2 YYNGEE, per germline. CDR3 coding DNA: TGTGCCAGCAGCATGGGACAGGGGGCTTTTATCTCTGGAAACACCATATATTTT. It encodes CASSMGQGAFISGNTIYF.

This chain joins TRBV18 and TRBJ2-2; 8 bases align to TRBD1. Germline CDR1 is KGHSH and CDR2 is LQKENI. This CDR3 region has 16 residues. Germline trimming cut 2 bases from V and 1 base from J; bases unmatched to any gene: 3. This chain's CDR3 is CASSPDRGWNTGELFF. CDR3 sequence (DNA): TGTGCCAGCTCACCAGACAGGGGATGGAACACCGGGGAGCTGTTTTTT.

The CDR3 region has the DNA TGCAGCGTTGCCAGCGGGGGGATCCCCTACAATGAGCAGTTCTTC. Its translation is CSVASGGIPYNEQFF. This sequence joins TRBV29-1 and TRBJ2-1; 9 bases fit TRBD2. This CDR3 comprises 15 residues. V gave up 4 bases and J gave up 2 bases; unmatched junction bases: 6. From germline, CDR1 is SQVTM and CDR2 ANQGSEA.

This chain connects TRBV19 to TRBJ2-3; 7 bases match TRBD2. The CDR3 is 16 amino acids. V was pared by 2 bases and J by 6 bases, with 11 bases of the junction left unmatched. In germline, CDR1 is LNHDA, CDR2 SQIVND (reference sequence). The CDR3 DNA is TGTGCCAGTAGTATATCAATAGCGGGCTCTCGGGATACGCAGTATTTT. Translation: CASSISIAGSRDTQYF.

This chain connects TRBV18 to TRBJ2-3; 8 bases line up with TRBD2. Germline V gene lookup returns CDR1 KGHSH and CDR2 LQKENI. The CDR3 length is 16 residues. V lost 3 bases to trimming and J lost 0 bases; unmatched junction nucleotides: 5. The DNA for the CDR3 is TGTGCCAGCTCACCGCTAGCGGGCCAGAGCACAGATACGCAGTATTTT. This translates into CASSPLAGQSTDTQYF.

The chain is built from TRBV3-1 (or the pseudogene TRBV3-2) and TRBJ2-1, with a weak D call TRBD2 (6 bases). V was clipped by 0 bases and J by 3 bases, with 12 bases between them. Per the germline V gene, CDR1 is LGHDT and CDR2 is YNNKEL (reference sequence). The length of the CDR3 is 16 residues. The CDR3 DNA follows: TGTGCCAGCAGCCAAGATTGGCGGGATGACTACAATGAGCAGTTCTTC. Translation: CASSQDWRDDYNEQFF.